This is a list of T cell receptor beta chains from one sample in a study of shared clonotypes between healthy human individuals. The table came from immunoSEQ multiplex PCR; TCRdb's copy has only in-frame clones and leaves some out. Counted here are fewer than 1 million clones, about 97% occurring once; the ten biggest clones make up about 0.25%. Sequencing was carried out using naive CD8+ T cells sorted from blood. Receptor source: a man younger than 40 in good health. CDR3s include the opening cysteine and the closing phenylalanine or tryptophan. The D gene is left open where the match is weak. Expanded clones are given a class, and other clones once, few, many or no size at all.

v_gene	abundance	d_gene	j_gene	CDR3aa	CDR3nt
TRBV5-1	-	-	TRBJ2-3	CASSLSGGKIDTQYF	TGCGCCAGCAGCCTCAGCGGAGGGAAAATAGATACGCAGTATTTT
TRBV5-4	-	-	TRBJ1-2	CASSDENRVGYTF	TGTGCCAGCAGCGATGAAAACAGGGTTGGCTACACCTTC
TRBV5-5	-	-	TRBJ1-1	CASRASVGHTEAFF	TGTGCCAGCAGAGCCTCGGTGGGTCACACTGAAGCTTTCTTT
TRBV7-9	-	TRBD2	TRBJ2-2	CASSEARLAGPGTGELFF	TGTGCCAGCAGCGAAGCTAGACTAGCGGGTCCCGGGACCGGGGAGCTGTTTTTT
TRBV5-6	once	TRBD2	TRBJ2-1	CASSLAGLAEANEQFF	TGTGCCAGCAGCTTGGCCGGGCTAGCGGAGGCAAATGAGCAGTTCTTC
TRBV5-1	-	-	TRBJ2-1	CASSWPLGSRGYNEQFF	TGCGCCAGCAGCTGGCCTTTAGGGTCCAGAGGCTACAATGAGCAGTTCTTC
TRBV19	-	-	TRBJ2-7	CASSRDPFPSGEQYF	TGTGCCAGTAGCCGGGACCCTTTCCCAAGTGGCGAGCAGTACTTC
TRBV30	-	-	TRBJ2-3	CAWSHLGSTDTQYF	TGTGCCTGGAGTCATCTGGGCAGCACAGATACGCAGTATTTT
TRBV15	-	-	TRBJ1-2	CATSRDVDPWDGYTF	TGTGCCACCAGCAGAGATGTGGACCCCTGGGATGGCTACACCTTC
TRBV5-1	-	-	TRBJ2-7	CASSLSPRLPYEQYF	TGCGCCAGCAGCTTGAGCCCGAGACTTCCCTACGAGCAGTACTTC
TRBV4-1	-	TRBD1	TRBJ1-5	CASSPTGGVQPQHF	TGCGCCAGCAGCCCCACAGGGGGTGTTCAGCCCCAGCATTTT
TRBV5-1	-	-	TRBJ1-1	CASSLGAGANTEAFF	TGCGCCAGCAGCTTGGGTGCAGGGGCGAACACTGAAGCTTTCTTT
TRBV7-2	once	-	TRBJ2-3	CASSSVDTQYF	TGTGCCAGCAGCTCCGTGGATACGCAGTATTTT
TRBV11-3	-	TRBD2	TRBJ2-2	CASSLGLTSGRAAGELFF	TGTGCCAGCAGCTTAGGGTTGACTAGCGGGAGAGCAGCCGGGGAGCTGTTTTTT
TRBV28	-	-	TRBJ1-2	CASSLRLGQGHYGYTF	TGTGCCAGCAGTTTACGTTTGGGGCAGGGCCACTATGGCTACACCTTC
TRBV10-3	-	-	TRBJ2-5	CAISPGTLQETQYF	TGTGCCATCAGTCCCGGGACACTACAAGAGACCCAGTACTTC
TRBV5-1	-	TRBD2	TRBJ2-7	CASSKPTSGSATYEQYF	TGCGCCAGCAGCAAACCGACTAGCGGGAGCGCAACCTACGAGCAGTACTTC
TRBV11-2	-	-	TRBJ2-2	CASSPYAGTGELFF	TGTGCCAGCAGCCCTTATGCAGGCACCGGGGAGCTGTTTTTT
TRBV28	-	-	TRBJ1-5	CASSPRGGVNWNQPQHF	TGTGCCAGCAGTCCCCGCGGAGGGGTTAATTGGAATCAGCCCCAGCATTTT
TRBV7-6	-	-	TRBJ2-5	CASSLFTAIETQYF	TGTGCCAGCAGCTTATTTACCGCTATAGAGACCCAGTACTTC
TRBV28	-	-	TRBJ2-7	CASSRTVYEQYF	TGTGCCAGCAGTAGGACAGTATACGAGCAGTACTTC
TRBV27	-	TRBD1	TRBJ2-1	CASSPGGQGNEQFF	TGTGCCAGCAGTCCCGGGGGACAGGGGAATGAGCAGTTCTTC
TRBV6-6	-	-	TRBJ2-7	CASSYSGARFDEQYF	TGTGCCAGCAGTTACTCGGGCGCCAGGTTCGACGAGCAGTACTTC
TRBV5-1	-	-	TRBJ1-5	CARTAFLHF	TGCGCCAGGACAGCTTTCCTGCATTTT
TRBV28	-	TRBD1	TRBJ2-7	CASSDREDYEQYF	TGTGCCAGCAGTGACAGGGAAGACTACGAGCAGTACTTC
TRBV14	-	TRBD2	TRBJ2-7	CASSSTRLAGVISYEQYF	TGTGCCAGCAGCTCCACTAGACTAGCGGGAGTCATATCCTACGAGCAGTACTTC
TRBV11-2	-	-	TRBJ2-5	CASSLELAETQYF	TGTGCCAGCAGCTTAGAACTGGCGGAGACCCAGTACTTC
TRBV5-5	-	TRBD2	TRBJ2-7	CASSLRGLAAQLGYEQYF	TGTGCCAGCAGCTTGCGGGGACTAGCGGCACAGCTAGGGTACGAGCAGTACTTC
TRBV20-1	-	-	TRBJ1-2	CSADSYGYTF	TGCAGTGCTGACAGTTATGGCTACACCTTC
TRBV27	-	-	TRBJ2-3	CASSYGGADTQYF	TGTGCCAGCAGTTACGGTGGAGCAGATACGCAGTATTTT
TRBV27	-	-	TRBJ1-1	CASSFWGNTEAFF	TGTGCCAGCAGTTTTTGGGGAAACACTGAAGCTTTCTTT
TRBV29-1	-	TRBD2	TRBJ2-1	CSVGWLAGFEFF	TGCAGCGTTGGGTGGCTAGCGGGATTTGAGTTCTTC
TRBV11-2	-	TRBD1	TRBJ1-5	CASSLGQGHQPQHF	TGTGCCAGCAGCTTAGGACAGGGACATCAGCCCCAGCATTTT
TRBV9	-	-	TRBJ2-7	CASSVGGTFSEQYF	TGTGCCAGCAGCGTAGGGGGGACGTTCTCCGAGCAGTACTTC
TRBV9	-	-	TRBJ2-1	CASSKSESSYNEQFF	TGTGCCAGCAGCAAAAGCGAGAGCTCCTACAATGAGCAGTTCTTC
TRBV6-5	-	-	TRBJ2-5	CASSALFQIETQYF	TGTGCCAGCAGCGCTCTGTTCCAAATAGAGACCCAGTACTTC
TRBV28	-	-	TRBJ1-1	CASSFDLHMNTEAFF	TGTGCCAGCAGTTTCGACTTACACATGAACACTGAAGCTTTCTTT
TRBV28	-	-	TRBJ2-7	CATLTGTIYEQYF	TGTGCCACCTTAACCGGGACCATCTACGAGCAGTACTTC
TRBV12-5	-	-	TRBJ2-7	CASGFGPGYEQYF	TGTGCTAGTGGTTTTGGACCAGGCTACGAGCAGTACTTC
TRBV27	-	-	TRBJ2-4	CASSLSVEANIQYF	TGTGCCAGCAGTTTATCTGTGGAGGCGAACATTCAGTACTTC
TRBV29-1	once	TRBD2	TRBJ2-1	CSEGTSEPYNEQFF	TGCAGCGAAGGGACTAGCGAACCATACAATGAGCAGTTCTTC
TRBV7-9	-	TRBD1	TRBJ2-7	CATRDRLSEQYF	TGTGCCACCCGGGACAGGCTCTCCGAGCAGTACTTC
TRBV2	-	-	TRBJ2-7	CASSERPSSYEQYF	TGTGCCAGCAGTGAGAGACCGAGCTCCTACGAGCAGTACTTC
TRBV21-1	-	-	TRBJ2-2	CASSKAPGQDYRSFTGELFF	TGTGCCAGCAGCAAAGCTCCCGGACAGGACTACCGGTCCTTCACCGGGGAGCTGTTTTTT
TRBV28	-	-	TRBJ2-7	CASRAGPNLYEQYF	TGTGCCAGCAGGGCAGGACCTAACCTCTACGAGCAGTACTTC
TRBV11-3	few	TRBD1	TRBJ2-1	CASSIQGEQFF	TGTGCCAGCAGCATACAGGGGGAACAGTTCTTC
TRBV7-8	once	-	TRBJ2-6	CASSFWTVPTLDSGANVLTF	TGTGCCAGCAGCTTTTGGACAGTTCCTACACTCGACTCTGGGGCCAACGTCCTGACTTTC
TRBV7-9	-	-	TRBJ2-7	CASSSDRSSYEQYF	TGTGCCAGCAGCTCCGACAGGTCCTCCTACGAGCAGTACTTC
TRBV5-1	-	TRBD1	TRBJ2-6	CASSLSLGQRSSGANVLTF	TGCGCCAGCAGCTTGAGTTTGGGACAGCGAAGCTCTGGGGCCAACGTCCTGACTTTC
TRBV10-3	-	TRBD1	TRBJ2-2	CAISDPVGTGVTGELFF	TGTGCCATCAGTGACCCGGTTGGGACAGGGGTCACCGGGGAGCTGTTTTTT
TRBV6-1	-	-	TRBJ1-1	CASSEGGTTEAFF	TGTGCCAGCAGTGAGGGGGGAACCACTGAAGCTTTCTTT